This T cell receptor beta chain was identified in a study of T cells expressing NK-cell markers. Study background: The authors derived TCR beta repertoires from sorted CD3+CD56+NKG2C+, CD3+CD56+NKG2C- and CD3+CD56-NKG2C+ T cells. One of eight sequenced donors was HCMV-seronegative; the other seven were seropositive.

Reprocessing the 5' RACE reads, TCRdb reports a single entry for every CDR3 protein and omits DNA. The table lists about 550,000 distinct CDR3 sequences. CDR3 length: 15 amino acids. The source is a man aged 18 to 29 in good health. Source material: blood T cells: a sorted CD56 or NKG2C T cell subset, CD4+ or CD8+ T cells, or bulk PBMC T cells (not recorded which). The V call is TRBV12-3 or TRBV12-4, the J call TRBJ2-4; TCRdb's D call of TRBD1 is untestable without DNA. The CDR3 protein is CASRHGQGAKNIQYF.